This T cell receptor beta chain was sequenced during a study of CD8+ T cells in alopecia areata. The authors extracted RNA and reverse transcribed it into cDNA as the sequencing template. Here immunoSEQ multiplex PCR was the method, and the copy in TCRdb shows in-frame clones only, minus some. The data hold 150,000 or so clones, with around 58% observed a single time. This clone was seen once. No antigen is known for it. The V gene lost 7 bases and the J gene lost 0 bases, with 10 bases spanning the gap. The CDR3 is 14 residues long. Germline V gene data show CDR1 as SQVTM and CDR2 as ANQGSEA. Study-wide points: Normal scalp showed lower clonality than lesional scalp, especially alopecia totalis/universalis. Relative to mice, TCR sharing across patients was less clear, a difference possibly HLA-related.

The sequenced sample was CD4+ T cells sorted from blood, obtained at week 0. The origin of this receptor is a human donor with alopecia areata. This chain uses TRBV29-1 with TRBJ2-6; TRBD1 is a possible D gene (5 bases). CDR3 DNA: TGCAGCGGTACAGGAATCTCTGGGGCCAACGTCCTGACTTTC. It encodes CSGTGISGANVLTF.